Listed below are T cell receptor beta chains from one sample, sequenced in a study of metastatic and nonmetastatic thyroid tumors. TCRdb re-analyzed the PCR reads using MiXCR. The table shows nearly 15,000 clones, with approximately 20% occurring only once. The source material was blood. The source of these receptors is a female donor with papillary thyroid cancer or a benign thyroid nodule (not recorded which). Some clones in this sample may be carry-over from other donors' samples. Both conserved end residues are trimmed from each CDR3. The listing skips clone size in some rows; elsewhere it reads once, few, many or a size class.

TRBV6-1	TRBJ2-2	medium-sized	AIRDKWGGGNTGELF
TRBV20-1	TRBJ2-2	-	SAKRPVAENTGELF
TRBV20-1	TRBJ1-6	-	SALEGRNNSPLH
TRBV6-1	TRBJ1-2	medium-sized	ASRRLSDRGSGYT
TRBV7-2	TRBJ2-2	-	ASSYGAGGTGELF
TRBV12-3/TRBV12-4	TRBJ1-1	-	ASSRFSWGSDTEAF
TRBV11-2	TRBJ2-7	once	ASSELVASHQY
TRBV27	TRBJ2-7	medium-sized	ASSLKQGGYEQY
TRBV20-1	TRBJ1-2	many	NARDLRTVYGYT
TRBV2	TRBJ2-5	many	ASSEARTRETQY
TRBV30	TRBJ2-5	-	AWSVSQGAETQY
TRBV15	TRBJ2-5	medium-sized	ATSRGRGWETQY
TRBV5-4	TRBJ2-7	many	ASSFGTLSSYEQY
TRBV20-1	TRBJ2-2	medium-sized	SARGSLNTGELF
TRBV3-2	TRBJ1-3	many	ASRLPGQGRLSSGNTIY
TRBV24-1	TRBJ2-2	-	ATSESGTGGDTGELF
TRBV5-4	TRBJ2-4	-	ASSLETSGSELAKNIQY
TRBV6-1	TRBJ1-1	-	ASSPTVNTEAF
TRBV5-1	TRBJ2-2	medium-sized	ASKEPSGELF
TRBV5-5	TRBJ2-5	many	ASSLGGTERETQY
TRBV4-2	TRBJ2-5	many	ASSPGARQGEETQY
TRBV9	TRBJ1-2	-	ASSEAGGTSLLGYT
TRBV5-6	TRBJ2-7	many	ASSLLADYEQY
TRBV10-3	TRBJ2-1	many	AISESGPTRRYNEQF
TRBV6-1	TRBJ2-6	medium-sized	ASRWSSGANVLT
TRBV29-1	TRBJ1-2	many	SVEGIDGYT
TRBV3-1	TRBJ2-7	many	ASSRRSSYEQY
TRBV7-9	TRBJ2-1	many	ASSRSYNEQF
TRBV11-2	TRBJ1-1	many	ASSFFPAGANTEAF
TRBV20-1	TRBJ2-5	many	SAGLAGNQETQY
TRBV6-2/TRBV6-3	TRBJ1-1	many	ASSYGTGWRNTEAF
TRBV7-9	TRBJ2-7	-	ASSLVPWDEQY
TRBV5-1	TRBJ2-1	many	ASRASSSYNEQF
TRBV15	TRBJ1-4	many	ATSGPFETEGDEKLF
TRBV11-3	TRBJ1-2	many	ASSLSSTNGYT
TRBV20-1	TRBJ2-5	many	SAQASQETQY
TRBV28	TRBJ2-5	many	ASSLAGVQETQY
TRBV6-1	TRBJ1-2	few	ASSETLYRDGGGYT
TRBV5-4	TRBJ2-1	many	ASSQTGNNEQF
TRBV20-1	TRBJ2-7	medium-sized	SARRLAAMNEQY
TRBV2	TRBJ2-5	-	ANRRTQYQETQY
TRBV6-1	TRBJ1-2	-	ATSFQSYGYT
TRBV6-2/TRBV6-3	TRBJ1-1	few	ASSLGQGKPEAF